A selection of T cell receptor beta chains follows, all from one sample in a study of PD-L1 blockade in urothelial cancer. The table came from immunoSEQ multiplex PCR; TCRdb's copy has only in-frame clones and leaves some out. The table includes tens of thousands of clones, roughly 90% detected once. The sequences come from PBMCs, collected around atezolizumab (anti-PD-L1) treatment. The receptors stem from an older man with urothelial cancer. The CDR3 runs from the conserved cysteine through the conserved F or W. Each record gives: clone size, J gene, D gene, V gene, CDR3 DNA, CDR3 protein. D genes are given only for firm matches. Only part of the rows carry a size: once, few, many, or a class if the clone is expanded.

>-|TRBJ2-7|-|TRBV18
TGTGCCAGCTCACTGAAGGGACTCGAGCAGTACTTC
CASSLKGLEQYF
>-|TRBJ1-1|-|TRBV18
TGTGCCAGCTCACCACAGGGGATAAACACTGAAGCTTTCTTT
CASSPQGINTEAFF
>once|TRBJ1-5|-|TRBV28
TGTGCCAGCAGTTTCTTCGGACAGATCAATCAGCCCCAGCATTTT
CASSFFGQINQPQHF
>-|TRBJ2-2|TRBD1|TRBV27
TGTGCCAGCAGTTTAAGACAGGGCGCCGGGGAGCTGTTTTTT
CASSLRQGAGELFF
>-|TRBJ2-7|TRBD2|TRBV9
TGTGCCAGCAGCCCTAGCGGGACAACCTACGAGCAGTACTTC
CASSPSGTTYEQYF
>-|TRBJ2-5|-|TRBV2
TGTGCCAGCAGTGAATTGAGGGAGACCCAGTACTTC
CASSELRETQYF
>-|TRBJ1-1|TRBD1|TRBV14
TGTGCCAGCAGCCTCCGGACAGGGAAGGGTACTGAAGCTTTCTTT
CASSLRTGKGTEAFF
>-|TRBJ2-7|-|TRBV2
TGTGCCAGGGGGGGTTTCGGGTCCTACGAGCAGTACTTC
CARGGFGSYEQYF
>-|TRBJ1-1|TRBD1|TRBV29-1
TGCAGCGTTGACAGACCGGGACAGGGGATCACTGAAGCTTTCTTT
CSVDRPGQGITEAFF
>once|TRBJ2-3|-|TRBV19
TGTGCCAGTAGTTCCTTAGCGGAGACAGATACGCAGTATTTT
CASSSLAETDTQYF
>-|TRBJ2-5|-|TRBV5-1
TGCGCCAGCAGCTTGGCTCCCGACAGTACACTTTTTTCGACCCAGTACTTC
CASSLAPDSTLFSTQYF
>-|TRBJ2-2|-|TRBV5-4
TGTGCCAGCAGCCCCGATGGCCAGGGTCTGACCGGGGAGCTGTTTTTT
CASSPDGQGLTGELFF
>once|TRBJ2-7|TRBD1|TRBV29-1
TGCAGCGTTTTTGGACAGGGGGCTTTCGAGCAGTACTTC
CSVFGQGAFEQYF
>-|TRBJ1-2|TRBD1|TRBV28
TGTGCCAGCAGTTCGGCGACAGGGGTCTATGGCTACACCTTC
CASSSATGVYGYTF
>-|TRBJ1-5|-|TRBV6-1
TGTGCCAGCAAGGAGGGGAGGGGGAGCAATCAGCCCCAGCATTTT
CASKEGRGSNQPQHF
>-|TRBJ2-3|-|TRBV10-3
TGTGCCATCGGTGGCGTTAGCACAGATACGCAGTATTTT
CAIGGVSTDTQYF
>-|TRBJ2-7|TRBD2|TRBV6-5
TGTGCCAGCAGTTCCTTAGCGGGAGAGCCTCCCTACGAGCAGTACTTC
CASSSLAGEPPYEQYF
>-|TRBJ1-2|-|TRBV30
TGTGCCTGGAGTGTACAATTGAATAACTATGGCTACACCTTC
CAWSVQLNNYGYTF
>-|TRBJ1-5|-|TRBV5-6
TGTGCCAGCAGCTTAGGCCGAGGAGGGCTGCCCCAGCATTTT
CASSLGRGGLPQHF
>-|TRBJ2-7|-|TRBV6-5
TGTGCCAGCAGTTACCCCGCGTCCCGCGAGCAGTACTTC
CASSYPASREQYF
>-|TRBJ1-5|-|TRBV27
TGTGCCAGCAGTTTATCGGGTGGGCAGGGTAGCAATCAGCCCCAGCATTTT
CASSLSGGQGSNQPQHF
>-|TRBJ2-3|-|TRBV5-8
TGTGCCAGCAGCCGTCAGGGTCGACCTAGCACAGATACGCAGTATTTT
CASSRQGRPSTDTQYF
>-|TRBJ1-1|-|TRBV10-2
TGCGCCAGCACCCTTAACACTGAAGCTTTCTTT
CASTLNTEAFF
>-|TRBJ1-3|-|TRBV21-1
TGTGCCAGCAGCAGGGCAACAGGGATACTCTCTGCAAACACCATATATTTT
CASSRATGILSANTIYF
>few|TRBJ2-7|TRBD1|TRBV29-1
TGCAGCGTTGAAGCACAGGGGGCATACGAGCAGTACTTC
CSVEAQGAYEQYF
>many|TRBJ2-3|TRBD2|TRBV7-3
TGTGCCAGCAGCTTAACGGGCGGGAGTGGGGATACGCAGTATTTT
CASSLTGGSGDTQYF
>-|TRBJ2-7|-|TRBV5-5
TGTGCCAGCAGCTTGGTTGCGGGCCCGGCCTACGAGCAGTACTTC
CASSLVAGPAYEQYF
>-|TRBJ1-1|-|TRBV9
TGTGCCAGCAGCGTCGGTTCGGGTGAAGCTTTCTTT
CASSVGSGEAFF
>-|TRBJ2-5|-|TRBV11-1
TGTGCCAGCAGCTTAGGGAGGGACTTATTGATCGGGGAGACCCAGTACTTC
CASSLGRDLLIGETQYF
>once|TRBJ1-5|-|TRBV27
TGTGCCAGCAGTTTAGGGGGAGGGCCCCAGCATTTT
CASSLGGGPQHF
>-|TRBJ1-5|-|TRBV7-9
TGTGCCAGCAGCTTCGGGCAGCGGAACCCCAATCAGCCCCAGCATTTT
CASSFGQRNPNQPQHF
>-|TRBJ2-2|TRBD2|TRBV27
TGTGCCAGCAGGCGACTAGCGGGAAGCGGGGAGCTGTTTTTT
CASRRLAGSGELFF
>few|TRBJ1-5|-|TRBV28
TGTGCCAGCAGGCCGTGGGGAGAGAATCAGCCCCAGCATTTT
CASRPWGENQPQHF